The 21 T cell receptor beta chains presented below share a single source sample, sequenced in a study of spatial heterogeneity in lung cancer (dated by TCRdb to the late 2010s). The time point label, as the study defines it: sample taken at primary tumor resection. The library was prepared using 5' RACE. Reads for this sample came from a NextSeq 500. TCRdb cleaned the public reads at Q25 with fastp, built clones with MiXCR and kept in-frame beta chains. Rows are unified per CDR3 protein, each entry keeping the most common DNA and genes. Within this sample are some 80,000 distinct CDR3 sequences, with about 8% of them counted one time only. Clones ranked in the top ten supply about 7% of the sample. The sequenced sample was PBMCs, obtained at surgery. All receptors derive from a male donor with early-stage non-small cell lung cancer.

The CDR3 is CASSDRGGNQPQHF. For the CDR3, the DNA is TGTGCCAGCAGCGACAGGGGCGGCAATCAGCCCCAGCATTTT. The rearrangement joins TRBV19 to TRBJ1-5; 8 positions agree with TRBD1. The V gene's germline CDR1 is LNHDA and CDR2 SQIVND (reference sequence). V dropped 9 bases and J dropped 2; count of bases not matched to a gene: 6. CDR3 length: 14 residues.

This clonotype showed up just a few times. The J gene is TRBJ2-2, the V gene TRBV6-6, with a possible D match to TRBD2 (5 bases). CDR1 is MNHNY, CDR2 SVGAGI, per germline (reference sequence). Trimming left V 2 bases short and J 6 bases short, with 7 bases between. CDR3 size: 13 residues. Written as DNA, the CDR3 is TGTGCCAGCAGTTACGCTAGCCCCGGGGAGCTGTTTTTT. This translates into CASSYASPGELFF.

The chain couples TRBV20-1 to TRBJ1-5, with TRBD1 as a possible D gene (5 bases). The V end lost 5 bases, the J end lost 4 bases, and 12 bases lay between the germline ends. The V gene's germline CDR1 is DFQATT and CDR2 SNEGSKA (reference sequence). The CDR3 consists of 13 residues. CDR3 sequence: CSASHGGNQPQHF. Written as DNA, the CDR3 is TGCAGTGCTTCACATGGGGGGAATCAGCCCCAGCATTTT.

This clonotype was seen repeatedly, ten times or more. This chain connects TRBV5-6 to TRBJ1-2; 9 positions agree with TRBD1. V trimming: 4 bases; J trimming: 4 bases; junction bases outside the gene matches: 8. The CDR3 has 15 amino acids. Germline CDR1 reads SGHDT; CDR2 reads YYEEEE. The CDR3, as DNA: TGTGCCAGCAGCACCTACAGGGGGCGCCTCTATGGCTACACCTTC. As protein: CASSTYRGRLYGYTF. The full variable domain, in which reference TRBV5-6 and TRBJ1-2 provide the parts outside the CDR3, is DAGVTQSPTHLIKTRGQQVTLRCSPKSGHDTVSWYQQALGQGPQFIFQYYEEEERQRGNFPDRFSGHQFPNYSSELNVNALLLGDSALYLCASSTYRGRLYGYTFGSGTRLTVV.

At least ten counts were recorded for this clonotype. The gene calls are TRBV7-9 and TRBJ1-1, with D perhaps TRBD1 (5 bases). Germline loops: CDR1 SEHNR, CDR2 FQNEAQ (reference sequence). CDR3 length equals 15 residues. With 3 bases removed from V and 6 bases from J, the gap between germline ends came to 17 bases. DNA of the CDR3: TGTGCCAGCAGCTTGGGGTGGGGCGAAGGCCCTGAAGCTTTCTTT. Translating it yields CASSLGWGEGPEAFF.

The rearrangement uses TRBV19 and TRBJ2-3; 8 nucleotides match TRBD1. J gave up 0 bases and V 5 bases, and 7 bases lay outside the gene matches. Per the germline V gene, CDR1 is LNHDA and CDR2 is SQIVND (reference sequence). The CDR3 has 16 amino acids. CDR3 amino acids: CASSFLGQGSTDTQYF. As DNA, the CDR3 is TGTGCCAGTAGTTTCCTCGGACAGGGAAGCACAGATACGCAGTATTTT.

This clonotype was detected ten times or more. The gene calls are TRBV29-1 and TRBJ1-1; possibly TRBD1 for D (6 bases). CDR1 is SQVTM and CDR2 is ANQGSEA in the germline V gene. The CDR3 extends over 14 amino acids. The germline V and J ends were trimmed by 3 bases and 2 bases, with 13 bases remaining between them. For the CDR3, the DNA is TGCAGCGTTGAGGGTCAGGGGCGCAACACTGAAGCTTTCTTT. This sequence encodes CSVEGQGRNTEAFF.

This clonotype was seen more than once but under ten times. This chain connects TRBV12-3 or TRBV12-4 to TRBJ1-5, with D tentatively TRBD1 (5 bases). Trimming took 6 bases from V and 3 from J, leaving 12 bases between them. There are 14 residues in the CDR3. The CDR3 sequence is CASSRDSPNQPQHF. The DNA for the CDR3 is TGTGCCAGCAGCCGCGACAGTCCCAATCAGCCCCAGCATTTT.

This clonotype was counted a few times. The genes are TRBV7-9 and TRBJ2-4, with TRBD1 matching over 10 bases. V shed 1 base and J 0 bases; nucleotides not matched to a gene: 0. The V gene's germline CDR1 is SEHNR and CDR2 FQNEAQ (reference sequence). There are 16 residues in the CDR3. The CDR3 DNA is TGTGCCAGCAGCTTAGGGGACAGGGGAGCCAAAAACATTCAGTACTTC. Its protein product is CASSLGDRGAKNIQYF.

This clonotype was recorded many times. The V call is TRBV5-4, the J call TRBJ2-5, with 14 bases matching TRBD2. This CDR3 contains 16 residues. J lost 1 base, V lost 3 bases, and 2 bases had no gene match. CDR1 is SGHNT, CDR2 YYREEE, per germline (reference sequence). The CDR3 protein is CASSYGTSGGQETQYF. The CDR3 nucleotides are TGTGCCAGCAGCTACGGGACTAGCGGGGGCCAAGAGACCCAGTACTTC.

The sample holds a few counts of this clonotype. The chain recombines TRBV6-5 with TRBJ1-1; TRBD1 might be the D (5 bases). Between the trimmed V and J ends, which lost 2 bases and 3 bases, there was a span of 7 bases. The length of the CDR3 is 13 residues. Germline V gene sequence: CDR1 MNHEY, CDR2 SVGAGI. The CDR3 here is CASSYQGDTEAFF. In nucleotides, the CDR3 is TGTGCCAGCAGTTACCAGGGCGACACTGAAGCTTTCTTT.

Only a few counts were recorded for this clonotype. This chain uses TRBV5-1 with TRBJ2-3; no reliable D call. The germline gives CDR1 SGHRS, CDR2 YFSETQ. V lost 4 bases and J 3 bases, leaving 9 bases between the germline ends. The CDR3 loop spans 13 amino acids. Written as DNA, the CDR3 is TGCGCCAGCAGCAGGGTGGTAACAGATACGCAGTATTTT. Its protein product is CASSRVVTDTQYF.

This clonotype came up a few times. The rearrangement links TRBV11-2 to TRBJ2-3; a possible D gene is TRBD1 (5 bases). The CDR3 extends over 14 amino acids. V was shortened by 4 bases and J by 0 bases, with 8 bases between the two germline ends. Per the germline V gene, CDR1 is SGHAT and CDR2 is FQNNGV. For the CDR3, the DNA is TGTGCCAGCAGCTCTCAGGGAAGCACAGATACGCAGTATTTT. Protein sequence: CASSSQGSTDTQYF. Full variable domain (missing parts from reference TRBV11-2 and TRBJ2-3): EAGVAQSPRYKIIEKRQSVAFWCNPISGHATLYWYQQILGQGPKLLIQFQNNGVVDDSQLPKDRFSAERLKGVDSTLKIQPAKLEDSAVYLCASSSQGSTDTQYFGPGTRLTVL.

J is TRBJ1-2 and V is TRBV19; D gene uncertain. V was clipped by 7 bases and J by 8 bases, with 26 bases between them. CDR1 is LNHDA and CDR2 is SQIVND in the germline V gene (reference sequence). This CDR3 has 16 amino acids. Here the CDR3 reads CASTPRWRDVTSGYTF. The DNA for the CDR3 is TGTGCCAGTACCCCGCGGTGGCGGGATGTGACGAGCGGCTACACCTTC.

V is TRBV10-3 and J is TRBJ1-2; TRBD1 is a possible D gene (5 bases). Trimming shortened V by 7 bases and J by 0 bases, and 18 bases separated the two germline ends. The CDR3 totals 16 residues. Per the germline V gene, CDR1 is ENHRY and CDR2 is SYGVKD. In DNA form, the CDR3 reads TGTGCCATCAACCAGGACGGGGCCGAGGCTAACTATGGCTACACCTTC. Translation: CAINQDGAEANYGYTF.

The chain recombines TRBV4-1 with TRBJ1-1; D not certain. V gave up 6 bases and J gave up 0 bases, with 8 bases separating them. The germline V gene encodes CDR1 MGHRA and CDR2 YSYEKL. The CDR3 totals 13 residues. The CDR3 DNA follows: TGCGCCAGCAGTGACTCCGTGAACACTGAAGCTTTCTTT. Translation gives CASSDSVNTEAFF.

The chain has TRBV20-1 and TRBJ2-1, with D uncertain. The V gene lost 3 bases and the J gene lost 7 bases, with 13 bases spanning the gap. Germline lookup yields CDR1 DFQATT and CDR2 SNEGSKA (reference sequence). The CDR3 extends over 13 amino acids. The CDR3 here is CSARRPNRNEQFF. The CDR3 DNA sequence: TGCAGTGCTAGGAGACCAAATAGAAATGAGCAGTTCTTC.

At least ten counts were recorded for this clonotype. The rearrangement uses TRBV20-1 and TRBJ2-1; D is unclear. The CDR3 is 14 residues long. Trimming shortened V by 3 bases and J by 0 bases, and 9 bases separated the two germline ends. Germline CDR1 reads DFQATT; CDR2 reads SNEGSKA (reference sequence). The CDR3 loop reads CSARASSSYNEQFF. CDR3 DNA: TGCAGTGCTAGGGCCTCAAGCTCCTACAATGAGCAGTTCTTC.

V and J are TRBV6-1 and TRBJ1-4; a possible D gene is TRBD1 (5 bases). Germline V gene lookup returns CDR1 MNHNS and CDR2 SASEGT. V gave up 4 bases and J gave up 7 bases, with 13 bases separating them. This CDR3 region has 14 residues. This CDR3 reads CASSVGGVGEKLFF. The DNA for the CDR3 is TGTGCCAGCAGTGTCGGAGGGGTTGGTGAAAAACTGTTTTTT.

This clonotype was observed a few times. This sequence joins TRBV12-3 or TRBV12-4 and TRBJ2-2; a possible D gene is TRBD1 (6 bases). V gave up 7 bases and J gave up 4 bases, with 16 bases separating them. The CDR3 spans 15 residues. The CDR3 sequence: CASTLGASSTGELFF. The DNA of the CDR3 is TGTGCCAGCACCCTGGGGGCCTCCTCCACCGGGGAGCTGTTTTTT.

The chain combines TRBV18 with TRBJ1-1; D gene ambiguous. V was pared by 3 bases and J by 1 base, with 6 bases between. The length of the CDR3 is 13 residues. CDR1 is KGHSH and CDR2 is LQKENI in the germline V gene. This CDR3 is CASSPPRNTEAFF. The CDR3, as DNA: TGTGCCAGCTCACCGCCAAGGAACACTGAAGCTTTCTTT.